This T cell receptor (beta chain) was identified in a study of blood T cell repertoires in COVID-19. Study-level background: COVID-19 samples, acute and convalescent, were from the United States, Italy and Spain.

Authors' methods: The assay estimated nucleated cells by amplifying reference gene primers. Produced via immunoSEQ multiplex PCR; TCRdb's table is partial and in-frame only. That table is the source of V, J and clone size, and D and trimming were worked out from the DNA. The sample contains around 400,000 clones, roughly 91% of which appear only once. Clinical history as reported by participants underpinned cohort assignment. Symptom resolution, clearance, or two negative PCRs marked the recovered donors of Cohort 3. The CDR3 spans 16 residues. The V gene's germline CDR1 is SGHTA and CDR2 FQGTGA. J lost 2 bases, V lost 5 bases, and 11 bases had no gene match.

The sequence derives from a woman aged 30 to 39 who had recovered from COVID-19. The material sequenced was PBMCs or T cells enriched from blood (not recorded which). The chain couples TRBV7-3 to TRBJ2-5; 7 bases line up with TRBD1. The CDR3 DNA reads TGTGCCAGCAGCCGCCTAGGACAGGTCGGACAAGAGACCCAGTACTTC. It yields the protein CASSRLGQVGQETQYF.